This TCR beta chain is drawn from a study of cytomegalovirus exposure and HLA in healthy donors. Study-wide results and limits: Clonal expansion, a later analysis showed, was greater in HLA-associated TCR beta chains than in equally common others. For cytomegalovirus status, the classifier reportedly gave diagnoses with high specificity and sensitivity.

To note about this clone: Its antigen is not known.

The CDR3 totals 12 residues. Germline CDR1 and CDR2: MNHNS and SASEGT. Losses at the gene ends were 11 bases for V and 10 bases for J; bases not matched to a gene: 14. Primers included in the PCR were 60 Vbeta and 13 Jbeta primers. In the authors' methods: An analysis that came later counted around 80 million unique TCR beta chains, around 10 million shared. Clones were sequenced by immunoSEQ multiplex PCR, and TCRdb holds only the in-frame ones, with some missing. That table furnishes V, J and clone size, whereas the DNA furnished D and trimming. The table includes about 130,000 clones, about 81% detected once.

The sample was PBMCs. This chain connects TRBV6-1 to TRBJ2-7; 7 bases align to TRBD2. This clonotype was obtained from a woman in her forties in good health and CMV-seropositive. The CDR3 bases are TGTGCCGGGACGGGGGAGGGTGGTGATCAGTACTTC. Its translation is CAGTGEGGDQYF.